The subject of this entry is one TCR beta chain. This clonotype was detected many times. It lacks a known antigen. There are no base qualities to consult, and no much larger clone falls within one base. These data originate in a study of T-cell memory formation after mild COVID-19 (dated by TCRdb to about 2021). The study in broad terms: TCR sequence clusters from the two donors were largely donor specific. T-cell clones expanding and contracting after mild COVID-19 in two donors were tracked by longitudinal TCRalpha and TCRbeta repertoire sequencing. Two young, previously healthy adult volunteers, one female and one male, were included in the cohort. Study-wide conclusions, independent of this receptor: Whether the second-wave clones peaking on day 37 were SARS-CoV-2 specific was not confirmed. Contracting CD4+ clones appeared mostly in the CM and EM memory subsets, whereas CD8+ clones were enriched in EMRA. Some responding clones were detected in pre-infection memory, which suggested that pre-existing cross-reactive memory T cells had joined the SARS-CoV-2 response. Only a couple of mild cases were covered by the study, and larger cohorts that include severe cases with pre-infection samples were considered necessary. Clones that contracted from day 15 to 85 showed balanced CD4/CD8 phenotypes, whereas a second wave of clones that expanded from day 15 to 37 leaned towards CD4+.

The CDR3 runs 15 amino acids, cysteine and phenylalanine included. The retained sequence is limited to the CDR3, 45 bases, with the frame set at the first base. CDR1 and CDR2 are drawn from the germline V gene: MNHEY, SVGAGI. Deletion took 2 bases off V and 2 bases off J, with a span of 11 bases between the germline ends. PBMCs were isolated by Ficoll-Paque density gradient centrifugation. The instrument was an Illumina NovaSeq 6000. TCRalpha and TCRbeta cDNA libraries were built by 5'RACE with constant-segment primers, adding sample barcodes and unique molecular identifiers. Trizol reagent was used to extract RNA from every sample. Libraries were amplified in two PCR steps, with a second sample barcode and Illumina TruSeq adapters added in the second step. Libraries were sequenced on an Illumina NovaSeq with 2 x 150 bp paired-end reads. Processing in the source paper ran as follows. Reads were demultiplexed and collapsed into UMI-guided consensus sequences with migec v1.2.7. Using mixcr v2.1.11, UMI consensuses were aligned to TRA and TRB V and J templates and then assembled into clonotypes. A clonotype was counted as expanded or contracted only when both edgeR and NoisET called the clonotype significant, with the noise models trained on biological replicates. For edgeR calls, a false discovery rate-adjusted p below 0.01 and a log2 fold-change threshold of 1 were applied. As an exploratory analysis of dynamics, PCA with hierarchical clustering was applied to max-normalized trajectories of the 1000 most abundant clonotypes. Separately sequenced CD4+ and CD8+ repertoires were used to assign a CD4 or CD8 phenotype to each responding clone. The public reads were reprocessed in TCRdb via fastp at Q25 and MiXCR, keeping in-frame beta chains. Each CDR3 protein appears once, grouped with its most common genes and DNA. These V and J calls originate from TCRdb's pipeline instead of the authors' own analysis. This sample holds roughly 280,000 distinct CDR3 sequences; roughly 17% were observed only once. Of the sample, roughly 22% is held by the ten largest clones.

The source is a man aged 18 to 29 who had mild COVID-19 (a few samples of this study predate the infection). The sample titles of this study are shuffled in the database, so cell type and time point are left out; the donor was told from shared clones. The sample consisted of PBMCs or a T cell subset sorted from them (not recorded which). This sequence uses TRBV6-5 and TRBJ2-3, and TRBD1 may be the D gene, going by 5 matching bases. The nucleotide sequence is TGTGCCAGCAGTTACAGGGGCACCAACACAGATACGCAGTATTTT. Translated, this is CASSYRGTNTDTQYF.